This T cell receptor beta chain was found in a study of human CD8 memory T cell subsets. Findings and limits, study-wide: Only a minimal degree of mutual overlap characterized stem-like memory and precursor exhausted T cell repertoires.

As concerns this clonotype: The target antigen is unknown.

The study used negative magnetic separation to enrich total CD8+ T cells. From duplicate vials of around 140,000 sorted CD8+ T cells per subset, RNA was isolated. The length of the CDR3 is 15 residues. Germline V CDR1 and CDR2: SGHVS, FQNEAQ. Making the TCR beta libraries relied on UMI-labeled 5' RACE. TCRdb processed the 5' RACE reads again and assigns one entry to each CDR3 protein, with no DNA. The sample table sets out 6,000 to 8,500 distinct CDR3 sequences. This receptor was identified in a human donor in good health. Specimen: CD8+ T cells from PBMCs. This chain joins TRBV7-8 and TRBJ2-1; TCRdb indicates TRBD2, and absent DNA this call remains unverified. The CDR3 protein is CASSPPGLAGVGQFF.